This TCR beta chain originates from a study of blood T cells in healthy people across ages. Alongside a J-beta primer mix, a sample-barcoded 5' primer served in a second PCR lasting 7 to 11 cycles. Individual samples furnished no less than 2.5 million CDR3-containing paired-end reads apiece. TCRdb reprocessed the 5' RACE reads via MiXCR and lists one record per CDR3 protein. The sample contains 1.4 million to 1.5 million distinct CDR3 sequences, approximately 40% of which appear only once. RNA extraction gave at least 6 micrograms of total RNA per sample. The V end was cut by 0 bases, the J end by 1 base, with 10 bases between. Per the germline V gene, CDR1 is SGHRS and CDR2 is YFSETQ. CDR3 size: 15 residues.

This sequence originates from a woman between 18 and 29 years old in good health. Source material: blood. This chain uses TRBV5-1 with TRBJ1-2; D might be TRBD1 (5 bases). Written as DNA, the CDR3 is TGCGCCAGCAGCTTGGATATGACAGTTAACTATGGCTACACCTTC. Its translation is CASSLDMTVNYGYTF.